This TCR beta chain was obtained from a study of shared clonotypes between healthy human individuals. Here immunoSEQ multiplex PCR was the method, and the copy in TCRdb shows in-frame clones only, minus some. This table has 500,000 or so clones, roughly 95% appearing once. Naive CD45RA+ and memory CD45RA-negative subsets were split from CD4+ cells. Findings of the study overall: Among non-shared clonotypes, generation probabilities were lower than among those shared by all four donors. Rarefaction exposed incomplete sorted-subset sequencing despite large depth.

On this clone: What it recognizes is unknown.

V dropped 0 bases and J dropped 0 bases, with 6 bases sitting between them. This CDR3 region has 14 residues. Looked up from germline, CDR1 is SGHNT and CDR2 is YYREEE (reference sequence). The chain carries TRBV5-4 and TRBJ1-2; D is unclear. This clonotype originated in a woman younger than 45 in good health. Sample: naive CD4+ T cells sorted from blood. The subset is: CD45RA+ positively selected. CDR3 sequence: CASSLDRANYGYTF. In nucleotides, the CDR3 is TGTGCCAGCAGCTTGGACAGAGCTAACTATGGCTACACCTTC.